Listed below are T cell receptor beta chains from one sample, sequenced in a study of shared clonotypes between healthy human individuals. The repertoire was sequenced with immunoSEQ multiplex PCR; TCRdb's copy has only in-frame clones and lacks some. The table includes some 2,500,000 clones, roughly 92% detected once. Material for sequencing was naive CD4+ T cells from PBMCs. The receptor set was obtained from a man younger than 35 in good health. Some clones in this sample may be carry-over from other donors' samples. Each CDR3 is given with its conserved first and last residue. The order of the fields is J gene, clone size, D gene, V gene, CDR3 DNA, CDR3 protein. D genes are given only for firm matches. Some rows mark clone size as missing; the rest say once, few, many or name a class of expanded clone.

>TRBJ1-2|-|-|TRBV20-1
TGCAGTGCTAGGGTTGGCTACACCTTC
CSARVGYTF
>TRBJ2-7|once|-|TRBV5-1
TGCGCCAGCAGCAAAACGGGTCTGGAGGTCGACGAGCAGTACTTC
CASSKTGLEVDEQYF
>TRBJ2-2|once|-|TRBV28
TGTGCCAGCAGTTTAGCCCCTAGCCCCGGGGAGCTGTTTTTT
CASSLAPSPGELFF
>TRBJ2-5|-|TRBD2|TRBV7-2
TGTGCCAGCAGCTTAGTGCGGGAGGGGGGGACCCAGTACTTC
CASSLVREGGTQYF
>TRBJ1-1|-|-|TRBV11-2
TGTGCCAGCAGCTTAGAACTGAACACTGAAGCTTTCTTT
CASSLELNTEAFF
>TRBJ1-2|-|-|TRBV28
TGTGCCAGCAGCCCGCCGGGGCCCGGAGATGGCTACACCTTC
CASSPPGPGDGYTF
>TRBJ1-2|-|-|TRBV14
TGTGCCAGCAGCCAAGGGAGTGAGGGAAGCCCTAACTATGGCTACACCTTC
CASSQGSEGSPNYGYTF
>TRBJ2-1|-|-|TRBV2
TGTGCCAGCAGTGCTGAACAGGGCAATGAGCAGTTCTTC
CASSAEQGNEQFF
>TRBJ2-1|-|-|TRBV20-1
TGCAGTGCAAGGGACTACAATGAGCAGTTCTTC
CSARDYNEQFF
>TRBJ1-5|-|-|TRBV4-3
TGCGCCAGCAGCCAATCAGGTAGTAATCAGCCCCAGCATTTT
CASSQSGSNQPQHF
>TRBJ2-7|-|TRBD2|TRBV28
TGTGCCAGCAGTTCTAACGGGAGGGCCGGGCAGTACTTC
CASSSNGRAGQYF
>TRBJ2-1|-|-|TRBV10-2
TGCGCCAGCAGGGACCGCGGCGACCCCACAATGCAGCAGTTCTTC
CASRDRGDPTMQQFF
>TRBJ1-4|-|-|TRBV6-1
TGTGCCAGCAGTATATTGGGCAGGGAGTTTGAAAAACTGTTTTTT
CASSILGREFEKLFF
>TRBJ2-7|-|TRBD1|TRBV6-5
TGTGCCAGCAGTGGAACCGGGACAGACTCCTACGAGCAGTACTTC
CASSGTGTDSYEQYF
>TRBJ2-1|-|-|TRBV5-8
TGTGCCAGCAGCTTAGGGAGTATTGAGCAGTTCTTC
CASSLGSIEQFF
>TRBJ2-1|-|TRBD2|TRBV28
TGTGCCAGCAGCCAAGCGGGAGGGTATTACAATGAGCAGTTCTTC
CASSQAGGYYNEQFF
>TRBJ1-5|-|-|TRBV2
TGTGCCAGCAGTAGGGCAGGGCCTCAGCCCCAGCATTTT
CASSRAGPQPQHF
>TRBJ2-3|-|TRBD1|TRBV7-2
TGTGCCAGCAGCTTAGCGGGACAGGGGGCAGGCACGCAGTATTTT
CASSLAGQGAGTQYF
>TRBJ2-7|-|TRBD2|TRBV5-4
TGTGCCAGCAGCTCACCCGGGAGGGAACCCGAGCAGTACTTC
CASSSPGREPEQYF
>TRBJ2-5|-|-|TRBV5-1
TGCGCCAGCAGCTTTGAGGGGGGGAAAGAGACCCAGTACTTC
CASSFEGGKETQYF
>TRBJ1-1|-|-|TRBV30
TGTGCCTGGAGGGACGCCACTGAAGCTTTCTTT
CAWRDATEAFF
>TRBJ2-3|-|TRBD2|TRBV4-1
TGCGCCAGCAGCCAACCCACTAGCGGGAGGGCCAGGGATACGCAGTATTTT
CASSQPTSGRARDTQYF
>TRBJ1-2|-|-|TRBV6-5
TGTGCCAGCAGTTACGCACAGCTCTATGGCTACACCTTC
CASSYAQLYGYTF
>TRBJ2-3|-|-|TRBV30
TGTGCCTGGAGTGTAGGCGTGGCAGATACGCAGTATTTT
CAWSVGVADTQYF
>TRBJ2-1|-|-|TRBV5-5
TGTGCCAGCAGCCCTTTTGTTAGCGCGGACTACAATGAGCAGTTCTTC
CASSPFVSADYNEQFF
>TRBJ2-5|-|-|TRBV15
TGTGCCACCAGGGCGCGGACAGAGACCCAGTACTTC
CATRARTETQYF
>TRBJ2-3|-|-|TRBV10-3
TGTGCCATCAGTGATTGGCAGGGTCCAAACACAGATACGCAGTATTTT
CAISDWQGPNTDTQYF
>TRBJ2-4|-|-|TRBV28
TGTGCCAGCAGGTGGGGCCTAGCCAAAAACATTCAGTACTTC
CASRWGLAKNIQYF
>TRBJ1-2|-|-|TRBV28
TGTGCCAGCAGTCCAAGGGACGGCCTAGGGGGGTATGGCTACACCTTC
CASSPRDGLGGYGYTF
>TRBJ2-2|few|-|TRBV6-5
TGTGCCAGCAGTTATGAGGACACCGGGGAGCTGTTTTTT
CASSYEDTGELFF
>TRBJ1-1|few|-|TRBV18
TGTGCCAGCTCACCTCTGCCGATGAACACTGAAGCTTTCTTT
CASSPLPMNTEAFF
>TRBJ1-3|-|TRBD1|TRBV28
TGTGCCAGCAGCCGGCCGGGACAGCCTTTGTCTGGAAACACCATATATTTT
CASSRPGQPLSGNTIYF
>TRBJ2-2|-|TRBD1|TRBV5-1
TGCGCCAGTACGACAGGGGTGAACACCGGGGAGCTGTTTTTT
CASTTGVNTGELFF
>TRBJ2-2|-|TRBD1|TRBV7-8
TGTGCCAGCAGCTTACCCAGGGGGCAGAGCACCGGGGAGCTGTTTTTT
CASSLPRGQSTGELFF
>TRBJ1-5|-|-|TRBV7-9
TGTGCCAGCAGCCAAGCAAGGGGGGCCGGCAATCAGCCCCAGCATTTT
CASSQARGAGNQPQHF
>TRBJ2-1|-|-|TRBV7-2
TGTGCCAGCAGCTTGAAGGCGGGAGCAGGGGGTAATGAGCAGTTCTTC
CASSLKAGAGGNEQFF
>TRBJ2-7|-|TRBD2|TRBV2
TGTGCCAGCAGGGAGTGGGTTAGCGGGGTCTACGAGCAGTACTTC
CASREWVSGVYEQYF
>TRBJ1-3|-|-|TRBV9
TGTGCCAGCAGCGTAGAAGCTGGAAACACCATATATTTT
CASSVEAGNTIYF
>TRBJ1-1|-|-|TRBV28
TGTGCCAGCTCATCGGCGGCAGGGAACACTGAAGCTTTCTTT
CASSSAAGNTEAFF
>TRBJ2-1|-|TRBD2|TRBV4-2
TGTGCCAGCAGCCGGCGGACTAGCGGAGACATTTACAATGAGCAGTTCTTC
CASSRRTSGDIYNEQFF
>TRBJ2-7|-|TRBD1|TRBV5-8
TGTGCCAGCAGCTTGGGGGGACAGGGGATTTACGAGCAGTACTTC
CASSLGGQGIYEQYF
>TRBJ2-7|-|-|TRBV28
TGTGCCAGCGGTTCCACACAGCTGTACTTC
CASGSTQLYF
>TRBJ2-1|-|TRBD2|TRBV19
TGTGCCAGTAGTAAGTTCGGGGGGATGGAGCAGTTCTTC
CASSKFGGMEQFF